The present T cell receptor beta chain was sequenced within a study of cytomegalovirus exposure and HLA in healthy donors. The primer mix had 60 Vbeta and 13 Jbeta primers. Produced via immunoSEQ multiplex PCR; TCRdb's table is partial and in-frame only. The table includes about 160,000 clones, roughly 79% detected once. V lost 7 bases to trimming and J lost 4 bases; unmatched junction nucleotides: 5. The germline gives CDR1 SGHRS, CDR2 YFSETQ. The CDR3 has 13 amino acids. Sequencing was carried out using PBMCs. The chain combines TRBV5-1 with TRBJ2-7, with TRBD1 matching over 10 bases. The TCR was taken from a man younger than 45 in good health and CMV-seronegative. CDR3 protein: CASRGQGNYEQYF. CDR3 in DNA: TGCGCCAGCCGGGGACAGGGGAATTACGAGCAGTACTTC.